Below are 18 T cell receptor beta chains sequenced from a single sample in a study of blood T cell repertoires in COVID-19. Here immunoSEQ multiplex PCR was the method, and the copy in TCRdb shows in-frame clones only, minus some. The table records roughly 120,000 clones, about 85% of them present only once. Material: peripheral blood. Receptors were obtained from a human donor in a cohort sampled during active COVID-19.

The genes are TRBV6-5 and TRBJ1-6; 8 nucleotides agree with TRBD1. This CDR3 comprises 13 residues. Germline-derived CDR1 and CDR2 are MNHEY and SVGAGI. The V gene end was trimmed by 8 bases and the J gene end by 8 bases; junction bases not matched to a gene: 5. The CDR3 nucleotides are TGTGCCAGCCACGGACAGGGAGATTCACCCCTCCACTTT. This gives the protein CASHGQGDSPLHF.

V gene TRBV27 combines with J gene TRBJ2-2; 13 bases fit TRBD2. J gave up 6 bases and V 5 bases, and 3 bases lay outside the gene matches. This CDR3 region has 15 residues. Germline assignment: CDR1 MNHEY and CDR2 SMNVEV (reference sequence). The chain's CDR3 is CASSRTSGSPGELFF. CDR3 nucleotide sequence: TGTGCCAGCAGTCGGACTAGCGGGAGCCCCGGGGAGCTGTTTTTT.

J is TRBJ2-1 and V is TRBV6-2 or TRBV6-3; D is possibly TRBD2 (6 bases). The V end was cut by 5 bases, the J end by 5 bases, with 16 bases between. CDR3 size: 15 residues. Germline CDR1 MNHEY, CDR2 SVGEGT. This chain's CDR3 is CASSSIAVINNEQFF. CDR3 in DNA: TGTGCCAGCAGTAGTATAGCGGTAATTAACAATGAGCAGTTCTTC.

This rearrangement joins TRBV6-5 to TRBJ2-5, with 7 nucleotides matching TRBD1. Trimming took 4 bases from V and 3 from J; bases not matched to a gene: 5. The CDR3 runs to 14 residues. Germline CDR1 MNHEY, CDR2 SVGAGI. The CDR3 region is CASSSGQIKETQYF. The CDR3 DNA reads as TGTGCCAGCAGTTCGGGACAGATTAAAGAGACCCAGTACTTC.

The chain uses TRBV18 and TRBJ1-5; D is unresolved. The CDR3 totals 16 residues. Trimming removed 2 bases from V and 4 bases from J, with 15 bases in between. The germline gives CDR1 KGHSH, CDR2 LQKENI. CDR3 region: CASSPSVQASNQPQHF. The CDR3 bases are TGTGCCAGCTCACCATCAGTCCAGGCATCGAATCAGCCCCAGCATTTT. Full variable domain (outside the CDR3, taken from reference TRBV18 and TRBJ1-5): NAGVMQNPRHLVRRRGQEARLRCSPMKGHSHVYWYRQLPEEGLKFMVYLQKENIIDESGMPKERFSAEFPKEGPSILRIQQVVRGDSAAYFCASSPSVQASNQPQHFGDGTRLSIL.

The chain joins TRBV6-1 to TRBJ2-5; 9 nucleotides match TRBD1. Germline loops: CDR1 MNHNS, CDR2 SASEGT. CDR3 length: 14 amino acids. The trim removed 3 bases at V and 5 bases at J, leaving 4 bases unmatched. CDR3 in amino acids: CASSETGGEETQYF. DNA for the CDR3: TGTGCCAGCAGTGAGACAGGGGGAGAGGAGACCCAGTACTTC.

The chain recombines TRBV12-2 with TRBJ1-4; TRBD1 reflects the table's D call only, with no check against the DNA. TRBV12-2 is tagged as a pseudogene. The CDR3 length is 17 residues. The DNA of the CDR3 is TGTGCAAGTCGCTCCCCCGACCGACAGGTCTCGTGTGAAAAACTGTTTTTT. Its protein product is CASRSPDRQVSCEKLFF.

This clone was counted once. The genes are TRBV3-1 (or the pseudogene TRBV3-2) and TRBJ1-6, with unresolved D. Trimming shortened V by 1 base and J by 5 bases, and 6 bases separated the two germline ends. The germline V gene has CDR1 LGHDT and CDR2 YNNKEL (reference sequence). This CDR3 is 14 amino acids long. CDR3 bases: TGTGCCAGCAGCCAAGCAGAAAATAATTCACCCCTCCACTTT. It encodes CASSQAENNSPLHF.

The rearrangement uses TRBV30 and TRBJ2-7; 13 bases align to TRBD2. J gave up 7 bases and V 3 bases, and 6 bases lay outside the gene matches. The CDR3 is 14 amino acids. The germline CDR1 and CDR2 sequences are GTSNPN and SVGIG (reference sequence). CDR3 in DNA: TGTGCCTGGAGCCCGGGACTAGCGGGGAGGGAGCAGTACTTC. Protein product: CAWSPGLAGREQYF.

The J gene is TRBJ2-7, the V gene TRBV7-9; TRBD1 matches at 7 bases. J was trimmed by 0 bases and V by 2 bases; bases with no gene match: 1. This CDR3 has 14 residues. Germline CDR1 reads SEHNR; CDR2 reads FQNEAQ (reference sequence). The CDR3 DNA reads TGTGCCAGCAGCTTAAAGGGGGCCTCCTACGAGCAGTACTTC. Translating it yields CASSLKGASYEQYF. Combining the CDR3 with reference TRBV7-9 and TRBJ2-7 gives the whole variable domain DTGVSQNPRHKITKRGQNVTFRCDPISEHNRLYWYRQTLGQGPEFLTYFQNEAQLEKSRLLSDRFSAERPKGSFSTLEIQRTEQGDSAMYLCASSLKGASYEQYFGPGTRLTVT.

The chain recombines TRBV5-6 with TRBJ2-7, with TRBD1 as a possible D gene (6 bases). This CDR3 spans 14 amino acids. Germline CDR1 and CDR2: SGHDT and YYEEEE. The germline V and J ends were trimmed by 3 bases and 2 bases, with 12 bases remaining between them. The CDR3 DNA reads as TGTGCCAGCAGCTCTGGGACATTTCCCTACGAGCAGTACTTC. It yields the protein CASSSGTFPYEQYF.

This sequence joins TRBV15 and TRBJ1-1; 7 bases fit TRBD1. V was pared by 3 bases and J by 6 bases, with 19 bases of the junction left unmatched. The CDR3 is 18 amino acids. CDR1 and CDR2 from the germline V gene are LNHNV and YYDKDF (reference sequence). The CDR3 bases are TGTGCCACCAGCAGCCGGGTAGGACGACAGGGTGTTGGCGCTGAAGCTTTCTTT. Translated, it gives CATSSRVGRQGVGAEAFF.

This sequence joins TRBV5-5 and TRBJ1-2; 9 bases fit TRBD1. The junction had 12 bases not matched to a gene; V was cut back by 4 bases and J by 8 bases. The CDR3 runs to 15 residues. In germline, CDR1 is SGHKS, CDR2 YYEKEE (reference sequence). The CDR3 DNA reads as TGTGCCAGCAGCGTTACCACCGGGACAGGGAAAGGCTACACCTTC. Translating it yields CASSVTTGTGKGYTF.

V gene TRBV5-4 combines with J gene TRBJ1-1; unclear D gene. Germline CDR1 reads SGHNT; CDR2 reads YYREEE (reference sequence). V dropped 4 bases and J dropped 0 bases, with 25 bases sitting between them. CDR3 size: 19 residues. CDR3 nucleotide sequence: TGTGCCAGCAGCCCCTGGGCTCACACCTTTTTCACGATGAACACTGAAGCTTTCTTT. Translated, it gives CASSPWAHTFFTMNTEAFF.

The genes are TRBV30 and TRBJ2-1; no clear D gene. The CDR3 runs to 11 residues. Germline CDR1 is GTSNPN and CDR2 is SVGIG (reference sequence). V was shortened by 6 bases and J by 9 bases, with 12 bases between the two germline ends. The CDR3 nucleotides read TGTGCCTGTCAGATCAACACTGAGCAGTTCTTC. Translating gives CACQINTEQFF.

The chain is built from TRBV24-1 and TRBJ2-5, with TRBD1 as a possible D gene (6 bases). The V and J ends lost 3 bases and 4 bases respectively, with 8 bases between them. The germline V gene has CDR1 KGHDR and CDR2 SFDVKD. CDR3 length: 13 amino acids. CDR3: CATSDRRGETQYF. CDR3 nucleotides: TGTGCCACCAGTGATCGCAGGGGAGAGACCCAGTACTTC.

The chain is built from TRBV10-1 and TRBJ2-7; 11 bases line up with TRBD1. Trimming cost V 5 bases and J 0 bases; bases outside gene matches: 3. The germline CDR1 and CDR2 sequences are WNHNN and SYGVQD (reference sequence). This CDR3 contains 15 residues. The CDR3 nucleotides are TGCGCCAGCAGTCAGGGGACAGGGGGCTCCTACGAGCAGTACTTC. It is translated as CASSQGTGGSYEQYF.

This chain joins TRBV7-3 and TRBJ2-2; TRBD2 aligns across 8 bases. Germline V lookup: CDR1 SGHTA, CDR2 FQGTGA. V lost 5 bases, J lost 0 bases, and 8 bases stayed unmatched. This CDR3 spans 17 amino acids. For the CDR3, the DNA is TGTGCCAGCAGCCTCTCGGGGGGGAACGCGAACACCGGGGAGCTGTTTTTT. Translated: CASSLSGGNANTGELFF.